The source of this TCR beta chain is a study of human T cells and chemical hapten exposure. Whole-study results and caveats: DPC sensitization produced no change in TCRs with frequency above 1 in 1000.

Trimming stripped 3 bases from V and 10 bases from J, with 13 bases between. The CDR3 extends over 12 amino acids. From germline, CDR1 is SGHRS and CDR2 YFSETQ. Time point here: patch test 1, 2 weeks after DPC sensitization. Treatment defined: therapeutic diphenylcyclopropenone sensitization with weekly scalp DPC. Of note for this clonotype: Its antigen is not identified.

TCRdb recomputed calls from the RACE reads with MiXCR, one row per CDR3 protein. The profile shows more than 65,000 distinct CDR3 sequences, about 31% of them singletons. The chain couples TRBV5-1 to TRBJ2-5; a possible D gene is TRBD1 (5 bases). The source material was whole blood, sampled in connection with sensitization to the hapten diphenylcyclopropenone (DPC). This clonotype originated in a man aged 40-49 years with alopecia areata. Some clones in this sample may be carry-over from other donors' samples. In nucleotides, the CDR3 is TGCGCCAGCAGCTCCGGGCAAGGGGACCAGTACTTC. It translates to CASSSGQGDQYF.